This T cell receptor beta chain was identified during a study of T cell responses to AZD1222 COVID-19 vaccine. Per germline, CDR1 DFQATT and CDR2 SNEGSKA (reference sequence). This CDR3 has 13 residues. The V end was cut by 3 bases, the J end by 3 bases, with 9 bases between. Generated by immunoSEQ multiplex PCR, the TCRdb table keeps only in-frame clones and is missing some. The sample consists of roughly 130,000 clones, roughly 88% of them appearing once. The chain links TRBV20-1 to TRBJ1-5; D is uncertain. The starting material was peripheral blood, obtained on day 0 of AZD1222 vaccination. This sequence originates from an adult in good health. CDR3 in amino acids: CSASMGSNQPQHF. The CDR3 coding sequence is TGCAGTGCTAGTATGGGGTCCAATCAGCCCCAGCATTTT.